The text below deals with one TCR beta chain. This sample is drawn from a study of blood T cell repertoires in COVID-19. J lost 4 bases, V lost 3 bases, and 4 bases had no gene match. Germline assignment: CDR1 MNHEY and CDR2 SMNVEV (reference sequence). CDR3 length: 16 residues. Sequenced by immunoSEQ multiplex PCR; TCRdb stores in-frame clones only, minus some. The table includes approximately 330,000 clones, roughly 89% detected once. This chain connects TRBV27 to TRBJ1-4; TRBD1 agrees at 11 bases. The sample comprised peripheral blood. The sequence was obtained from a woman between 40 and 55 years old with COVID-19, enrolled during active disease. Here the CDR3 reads CASSFGQGAYNEKLFF. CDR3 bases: TGTGCCAGCAGTTTCGGACAGGGGGCGTATAATGAAAAACTGTTTTTT.